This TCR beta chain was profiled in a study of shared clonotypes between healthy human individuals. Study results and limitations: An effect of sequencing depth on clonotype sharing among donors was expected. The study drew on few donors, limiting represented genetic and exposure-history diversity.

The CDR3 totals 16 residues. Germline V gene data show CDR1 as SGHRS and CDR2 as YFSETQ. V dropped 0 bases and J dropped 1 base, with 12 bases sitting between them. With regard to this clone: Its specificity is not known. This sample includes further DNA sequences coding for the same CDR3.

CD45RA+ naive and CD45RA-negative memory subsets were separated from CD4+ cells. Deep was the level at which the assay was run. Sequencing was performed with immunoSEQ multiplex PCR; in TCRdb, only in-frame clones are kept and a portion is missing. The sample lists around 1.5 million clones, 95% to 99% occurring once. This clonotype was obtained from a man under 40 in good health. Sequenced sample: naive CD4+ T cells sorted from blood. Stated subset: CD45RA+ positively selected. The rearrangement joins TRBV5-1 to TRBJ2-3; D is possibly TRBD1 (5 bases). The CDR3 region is CASSLVGQGGTDTQYF. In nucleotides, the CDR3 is TGCGCCAGCAGCTTGGTGGGGCAGGGCGGCACAGATACGCAGTATTTT. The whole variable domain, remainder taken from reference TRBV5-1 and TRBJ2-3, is KAGVTQTPRYLIKTRGQQVTLSCSPISGHRSVSWYQQTPGQGLQFLFEYFSETQRNKGNFPGRFSGRQFSNSRSEMNVSTLELGDSALYLCASSLVGQGGTDTQYFGPGTRLTVL.